These T cell receptor beta chains were read from a single sample in a study of shared clonotypes between healthy human individuals. Sequenced by immunoSEQ multiplex PCR; TCRdb stores in-frame clones only, minus some. Among millions of clones listed, 85% to 95% were seen once. Sequenced input: naive CD4+ T cells sorted from blood. These receptors were obtained from a man between 18 and 35 years old in good health. Each CDR3 is given with its conserved first and last residue. The order of the fields is D gene, clone size, J gene, V gene, CDR3 length, CDR3 DNA, CDR3 protein. A D gene is named only where the DNA matches it firmly. A clone size is listed for some rows: how often the clone was seen (once, few, many), or a class if it is expanded.

>-|-|TRBJ1-3|TRBV28|12
TGTGCCAGCAGTTTACTTGAACACACCATATATTTT
CASSLLEHTIYF
>-|once|TRBJ1-2|TRBV29-1|16
TGCAGCGTTGACAGGGCCAGCCACCTAGCTAACTATGGCTACACCTTC
CSVDRASHLANYGYTF
>TRBD1|-|TRBJ2-5|TRBV5-5|13
TGTGCCAGCAGTAGGACAGGGCACGAGACCCAGTACTTC
CASSRTGHETQYF
>TRBD1|-|TRBJ1-5|TRBV6-5|14
TGTGCCAGCAGTCCAGGGGGCCGCAATCAGCCCCAGCATTTT
CASSPGGRNQPQHF
>TRBD1|-|TRBJ1-5|TRBV7-2|16
TGTGCCAGCAGCTCAGAAGGGACAGGGGGCCTCGGGCCCCAGCATTTT
CASSSEGTGGLGPQHF
>TRBD2|-|TRBJ2-3|TRBV5-1|18
TGCGCCAGCAGCTTGGCCAGCGGGGGGCCCCCTAGCACAGATACGCAGTATTTT
CASSLASGGPPSTDTQYF
>-|-|TRBJ1-4|TRBV19|13
TGTGCCACAAGATCACAGGCATCGCGTGAACTGTTTTTT
CATRSQASRELFF
>-|-|TRBJ2-5|TRBV6-5|11
TGTGCCAGCAGTTCAACTGAGACCCAGTACTTC
CASSSTETQYF
>-|once|TRBJ2-3|TRBV10-2|12
TGCGCCAGCAGGCAGGACACAGATACGCAGTATTTT
CASRQDTDTQYF
>TRBD1|-|TRBJ2-3|TRBV2|15
TGTGCCAGCAGTCTTACAGGGGCCAGCACAGATACGCAGTATTTT
CASSLTGASTDTQYF
>-|-|TRBJ1-1|TRBV5-1|13
TGCGCCAGCAGCTTTCGGAGGAACACTGAAGCTTTCTTT
CASSFRRNTEAFF
>-|-|TRBJ2-3|TRBV2|15
TGTGCCAGCAGTTACAGGGATTGGGGCACAGATACGCAGTATTTT
CASSYRDWGTDTQYF
>-|-|TRBJ1-3|TRBV6-1|15
TGTGCCAGCAGTGAAGCTCTTCGGGGGGGAAACACCATATATTTT
CASSEALRGGNTIYF